This entry lists 15 T cell receptor beta chains sequenced from one sample in a study of identical twins. MiXCR was run by TCRdb on the 5' RACE reads, yielding one entry per CDR3 protein. The sample records about 250,000 distinct CDR3 sequences, about 8% being singletons. These data were likewise used in another study, on yellow fever vaccine responses in identical twins.

Sample: CD8+ T cells sorted from blood. The receptors were gathered from a woman aged 18-29 years in good health.

A few counts support this clonotype. The CDR3 reads CASSLNGIQETQYF. As DNA, the CDR3 is TGTGCCAGCAGTTTAAACGGGATTCAAGAGACCCAGTACTTC. The rearrangement uses TRBV27 and TRBJ2-5; tentatively, D is TRBD2 (5 bases). The CDR3 covers 14 residues. V shed 2 bases and J shed 2 bases, with 9 bases lying between them. Germline V CDR1 and CDR2: MNHEY, SMNVEV (reference sequence).

This clonotype turned up a few times. The chain uses TRBV29-1 and TRBJ2-1; possibly TRBD1 for D (6 bases). Germline V gene sequence: CDR1 SQVTM, CDR2 ANQGSEA. Trimming removed 5 bases from V and 0 bases from J, with 14 bases in between. This CDR3 spans 15 amino acids. CDR3 nucleotides: TGCAGCGTTCAGGGGCGTTTGAGCTCCTACAATGAGCAGTTCTTC. It specifies CSVQGRLSSYNEQFF.

This clonotype occurred a few times. This rearrangement joins TRBV4-1 to TRBJ2-1; 12 bases match TRBD2. This CDR3 region has 15 residues. The germline V gene encodes CDR1 MGHRA and CDR2 YSYEKL. The V and J ends lost 3 bases and 8 bases, in that order; junction bases with no gene match: 5. In DNA, the CDR3 is TGCGCCAGCAGCCACCTAGCGGGAGGGCCCTATGAGCAGTTCTTC. Translated: CASSHLAGGPYEQFF.

This clonotype appeared a few times. CDR3 bases: TGTGCCAGCAGCCACCTGAACACCGGGGAGCTGTTTTTT. This codes for CASSHLNTGELFF. The rearrangement links TRBV5-4 to TRBJ2-2; D is uncertain. CDR1 SGHNT and CDR2 YYREEE come from the germline V gene (reference sequence). V lost 4 bases and J lost 1, with 5 bases in between. The CDR3 extends over 13 amino acids.

This clonotype was seen more than once but under ten times. The chain has TRBV6-2 or TRBV6-3 and TRBJ2-3, with D perhaps TRBD1 (6 bases). V was pared by 10 bases and J by 5 bases, with 19 bases between. The CDR3 has 14 amino acids. CDR1 and CDR2 (germline): MNHEY, SVGEGT. The CDR3 region is CATGQNGPIDTQYF. In nucleotides, the CDR3 is TGTGCCACCGGACAGAACGGCCCTATAGATACGCAGTATTTT.

This clonotype has at least ten counts. V is TRBV27 and J is TRBJ2-7, with D possibly being TRBD1 or TRBD2 (6 bases each). The CDR3 runs to 11 residues. Germline CDR1 is MNHEY and CDR2 is SMNVEV (reference sequence). V was pared by 5 bases and J by 6 bases, with 8 bases between. The CDR3 sequence is CASSKGGEQYF. CDR3 coding DNA: TGTGCCAGCAGTAAGGGGGGCGAGCAGTACTTC.

The V call is TRBV29-1, the J call TRBJ2-1; either TRBD1 or TRBD2 may supply D (5 bases each). The CDR3 has 16 residues. V lost 6 bases and J lost 4, with 22 bases in between. Germline assignment: CDR1 SQVTM and CDR2 ANQGSEA. CDR3 residues: CSVGDPRQTAYNEQFF. In DNA form, the CDR3 reads TGCAGCGTCGGGGACCCCCGGCAGACGGCGTACAATGAGCAGTTCTTC.

In its sample, this clonotype was seen a few times. This sequence joins TRBV3-1 and TRBJ2-7, with D perhaps TRBD2 (5 bases). This CDR3 has 15 residues. Germline values: CDR1 LGHDT, CDR2 YNNKEL (reference sequence). Trimming took 3 bases from V and 0 from J, leaving 12 bases between them. CDR3 residues: CASSQDWRVSYEQYF. The DNA for the CDR3 is TGTGCCAGCAGCCAGGACTGGCGGGTCTCCTACGAGCAGTACTTC.

This sequence joins TRBV20-1 and TRBJ2-7; 7 bases are a match to TRBD2. Trimming at V came to 0 bases and at J to 2 bases, leaving 16 bases not matched to a gene. This CDR3 region has 18 residues. Germline assignment: CDR1 DFQATT and CDR2 SNEGSKA (reference sequence). CDR3 coding DNA: TGCAGTGCTAGAGATTGGGCGGGAGAGGGGCCCAACCCCTACGAGCAGTACTTC. Protein sequence: CSARDWAGEGPNPYEQYF.

The rearrangement joins TRBV7-9 to TRBJ2-7; D is ambiguous. Germline lookup yields CDR1 SEHNR and CDR2 FQNEAQ (reference sequence). This CDR3 is built from 12 residues. Deletions cut 3 bases from V and 6 bases from J, with 9 bases between. The CDR3 DNA reads TGTGCCAGCAGCTTGGGTCTTGTCGAGCAGTACTTC. Residues: CASSLGLVEQYF.

This clonotype was detected a few times. This chain links TRBV28 with TRBJ2-3; TRBD2 matches at 8 bases. The V gene's germline CDR1 is MDHEN and CDR2 SYDVKM. With 0 bases clipped from V and 3 bases from J, the junction kept 11 bases outside the gene matches. This CDR3 comprises 18 residues. The CDR3 coding sequence is TGTGCCAGCAGTTTATGGCAATCTACGGGAGGGGTGACAGATACGCAGTATTTT. Translation gives CASSLWQSTGGVTDTQYF.

This clonotype appeared many times. The V gene is TRBV29-1, the J gene TRBJ2-2; either TRBD1 or TRBD2 may supply D (9 bases each). Germline V gene sequence: CDR1 SQVTM, CDR2 ANQGSEA. V lost 7 bases and J 0 bases, leaving 27 bases between the germline ends. This CDR3 region has 19 residues. As DNA, the CDR3 is TGCAGCGCTGTAGGGGACAGGGCACTAGCGGGCGCGAACACCGGGGAGCTGTTTTTT. It is translated as CSAVGDRALAGANTGELFF.

The rearrangement links TRBV20-1 to TRBJ1-1; D gene ambiguous. This CDR3 comprises 13 residues. The germline CDR1 and CDR2 sequences are DFQATT and SNEGSKA (reference sequence). Between the trimmed V and J ends, which lost 0 bases and 6 bases, there was a span of 11 bases. CDR3 nucleotides: TGCAGTGCTAGAGATATGGGATTCGCTGAAGCTTTCTTT. Protein product: CSARDMGFAEAFF.

The chain combines TRBV7-9 with TRBJ2-7; 11 bases map to TRBD1. Trimming cost V 5 bases and J 4 bases; bases outside gene matches: 7. The V gene's germline CDR1 is SEHNR and CDR2 FQNEAQ (reference sequence). The CDR3 covers 15 residues. The CDR3 nucleotides read TGTGCCAGCAGCGAACCGGGACAGGGGGTGTACGAGCAGTACTTC. As protein: CASSEPGQGVYEQYF.

This clonotype was detected ten times or more. This chain uses TRBV2 with TRBJ2-1; 7 nucleotides line up with TRBD2. The V segment lost 10 bases and the J segment 2 bases; nucleotides outside the gene matches: 11. This CDR3 region has 15 residues. Germline assignment: CDR1 SNHLY and CDR2 FYNNEI. The CDR3 loop is CANMGGVMTYNEQFF. For the CDR3, the DNA is TGTGCCAACATGGGGGGGGTAATGACCTACAATGAGCAGTTCTTC.